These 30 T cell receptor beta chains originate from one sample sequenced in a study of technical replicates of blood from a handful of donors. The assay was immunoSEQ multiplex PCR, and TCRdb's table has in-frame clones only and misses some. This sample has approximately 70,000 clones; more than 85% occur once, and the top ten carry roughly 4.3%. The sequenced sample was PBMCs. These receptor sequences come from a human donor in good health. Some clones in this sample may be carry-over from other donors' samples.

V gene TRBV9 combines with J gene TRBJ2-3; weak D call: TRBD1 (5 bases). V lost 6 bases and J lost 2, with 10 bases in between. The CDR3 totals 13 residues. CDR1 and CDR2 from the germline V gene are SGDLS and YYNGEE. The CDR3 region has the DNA TGTGCCAGCATTGACAGAGACACAGATACGCAGTATTTT. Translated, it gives CASIDRDTDTQYF.

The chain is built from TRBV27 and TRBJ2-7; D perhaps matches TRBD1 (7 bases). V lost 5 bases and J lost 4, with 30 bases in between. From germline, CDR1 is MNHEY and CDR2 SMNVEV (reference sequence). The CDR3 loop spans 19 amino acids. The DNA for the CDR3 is TGTGCCAGCAGTCCCCGAACTCCCGAGGGGGCAGGGGGGCCTTACGAGCAGTACTTC. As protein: CASSPRTPEGAGGPYEQYF.

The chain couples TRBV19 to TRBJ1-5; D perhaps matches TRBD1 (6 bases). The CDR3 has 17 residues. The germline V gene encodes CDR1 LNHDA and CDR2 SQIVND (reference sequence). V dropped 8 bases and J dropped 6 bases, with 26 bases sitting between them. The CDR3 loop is CASRQGGGFTVTQPQHF. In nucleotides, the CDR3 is TGTGCCAGTCGTCAAGGGGGGGGGTTTACCGTGACTCAGCCCCAGCATTTT.

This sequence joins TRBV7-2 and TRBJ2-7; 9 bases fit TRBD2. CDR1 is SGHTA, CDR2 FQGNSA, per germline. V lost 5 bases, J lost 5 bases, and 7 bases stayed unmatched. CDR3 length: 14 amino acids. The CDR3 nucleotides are TGTGCCAGCAGCCAAAAAACTAGCGGGCACGAGCAGTACTTC. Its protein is CASSQKTSGHEQYF.

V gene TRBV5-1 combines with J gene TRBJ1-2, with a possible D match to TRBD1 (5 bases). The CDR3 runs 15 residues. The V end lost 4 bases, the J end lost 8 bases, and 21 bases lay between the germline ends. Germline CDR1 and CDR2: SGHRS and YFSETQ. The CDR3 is CASSLGTAGTGGYTF. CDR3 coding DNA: TGCGCCAGCAGCCTAGGGACTGCCGGGACGGGGGGCTACACCTTC.

The CDR3 region is CASRATRGLTRNSPLHF. DNA for the CDR3: TGTGCCAGCAGAGCCACCCGGGGACTAACTAGGAATTCACCCCTCCACTTT. The chain uses TRBV27 and TRBJ1-6; TRBD1 is a possible D gene (5 bases). V lost 6 bases and J lost 7, with 22 bases in between. CDR3 length equals 17 residues. Germline V CDR1 and CDR2: MNHEY, SMNVEV (reference sequence).

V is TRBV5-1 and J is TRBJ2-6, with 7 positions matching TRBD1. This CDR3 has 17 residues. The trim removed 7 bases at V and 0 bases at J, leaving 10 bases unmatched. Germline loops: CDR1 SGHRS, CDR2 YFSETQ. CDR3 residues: CASAQQTGSSGANVLTF. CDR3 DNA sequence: TGCGCCAGCGCCCAACAGACAGGGTCCTCTGGGGCCAACGTCCTGACTTTC. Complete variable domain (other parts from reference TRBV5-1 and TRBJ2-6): KAGVTQTPRYLIKTRGQQVTLSCSPISGHRSVSWYQQTPGQGLQFLFEYFSETQRNKGNFPGRFSGRQFSNSRSEMNVSTLELGDSALYLCASAQQTGSSGANVLTFGAGSRLTVL.

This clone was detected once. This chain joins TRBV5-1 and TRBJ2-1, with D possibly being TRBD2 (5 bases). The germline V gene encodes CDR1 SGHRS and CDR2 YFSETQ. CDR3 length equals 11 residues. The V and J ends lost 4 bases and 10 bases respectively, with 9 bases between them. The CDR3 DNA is TGCGCCAGCAGCCTGAGCGGAGAGCAGTTCTTC. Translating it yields CASSLSGEQFF.

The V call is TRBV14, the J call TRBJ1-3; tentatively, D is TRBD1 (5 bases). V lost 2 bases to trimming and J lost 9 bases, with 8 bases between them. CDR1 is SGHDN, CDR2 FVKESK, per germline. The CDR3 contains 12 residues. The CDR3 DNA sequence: TGTGCCAGCAGCCAACAGGGCACCACCATATATTTT. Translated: CASSQQGTTIYF.

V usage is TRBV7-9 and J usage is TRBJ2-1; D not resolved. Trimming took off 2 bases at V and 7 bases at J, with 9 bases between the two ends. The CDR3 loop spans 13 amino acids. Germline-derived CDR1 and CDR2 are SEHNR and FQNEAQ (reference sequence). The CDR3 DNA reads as TGTGCCAGCAGCTTATTAGGAGCTAATGAGCAGTTCTTC. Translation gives CASSLLGANEQFF.

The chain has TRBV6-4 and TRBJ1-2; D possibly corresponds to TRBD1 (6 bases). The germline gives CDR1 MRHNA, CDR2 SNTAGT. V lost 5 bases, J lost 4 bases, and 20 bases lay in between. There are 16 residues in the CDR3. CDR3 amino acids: CASSPGWGGSSYGYTF. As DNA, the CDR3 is TGTGCCAGCAGTCCAGGGTGGGGGGGCTCGAGCTATGGCTACACCTTC.

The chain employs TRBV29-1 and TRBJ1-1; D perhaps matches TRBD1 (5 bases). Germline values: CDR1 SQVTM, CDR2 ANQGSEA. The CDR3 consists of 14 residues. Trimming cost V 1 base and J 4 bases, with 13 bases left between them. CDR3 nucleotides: TGCAGCGTTGAAGGCGGGGGGTCGGGCACTGAAGCTTTCTTT. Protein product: CSVEGGGSGTEAFF. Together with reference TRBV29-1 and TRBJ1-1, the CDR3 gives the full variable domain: SAVISQKPSRDICQRGTSLTIQCQVDSQVTMMFWYRQQPGQSLTLIATANQGSEATYESGFVIDKFPISRPNLTFSTLTVSNMSPEDSSIYLCSVEGGGSGTEAFFGQGTRLTVV.

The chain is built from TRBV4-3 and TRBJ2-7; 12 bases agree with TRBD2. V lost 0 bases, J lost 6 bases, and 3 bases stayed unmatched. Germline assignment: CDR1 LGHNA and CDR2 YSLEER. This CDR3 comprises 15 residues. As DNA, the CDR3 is TGCGCCAGCAGCCAAGAGGGACTAGCGGGCGGCGAGCAGTACTTC. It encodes CASSQEGLAGGEQYF.

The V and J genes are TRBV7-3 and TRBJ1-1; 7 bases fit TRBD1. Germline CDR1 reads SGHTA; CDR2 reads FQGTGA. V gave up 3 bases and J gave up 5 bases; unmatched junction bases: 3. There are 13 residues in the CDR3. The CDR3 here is CASSLTGTTEAFF. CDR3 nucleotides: TGTGCCAGCAGCTTGACAGGGACAACTGAAGCTTTCTTT. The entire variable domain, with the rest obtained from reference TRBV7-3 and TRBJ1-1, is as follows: GAGVSQTPSNKVTEKGKYVELRCDPISGHTALYWYRQSLGQGPEFLIYFQGTGAADDSGLPNDRFFAVRPEGSVSTLKIQRTERGDSAVYLCASSLTGTTEAFFGQGTRLTVV.

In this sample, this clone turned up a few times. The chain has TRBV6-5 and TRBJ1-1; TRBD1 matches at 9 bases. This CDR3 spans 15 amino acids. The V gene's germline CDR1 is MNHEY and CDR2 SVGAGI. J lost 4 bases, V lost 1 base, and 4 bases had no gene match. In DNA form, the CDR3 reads TGTGCCAGCAGTTACTTCGGGACAGGGCGCACTGAAGCTTTCTTT. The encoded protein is CASSYFGTGRTEAFF.

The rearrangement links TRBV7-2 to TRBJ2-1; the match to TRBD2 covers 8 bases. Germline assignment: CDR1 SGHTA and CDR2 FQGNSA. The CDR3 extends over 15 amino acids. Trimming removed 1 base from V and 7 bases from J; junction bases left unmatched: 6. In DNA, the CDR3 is TGTGCCAGCAGCTTAGGAGCGGGGGTCTGGAATGAGCAGTTCTTC. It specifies CASSLGAGVWNEQFF.

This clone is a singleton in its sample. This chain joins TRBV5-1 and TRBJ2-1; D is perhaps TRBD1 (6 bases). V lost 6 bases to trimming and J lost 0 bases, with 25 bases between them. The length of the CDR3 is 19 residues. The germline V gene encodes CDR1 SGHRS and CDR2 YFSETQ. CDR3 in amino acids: CASTNPQKTGMSSYNEQFF. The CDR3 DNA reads TGCGCCAGCACCAACCCCCAGAAAACAGGGATGTCCTCCTACAATGAGCAGTTCTTC.

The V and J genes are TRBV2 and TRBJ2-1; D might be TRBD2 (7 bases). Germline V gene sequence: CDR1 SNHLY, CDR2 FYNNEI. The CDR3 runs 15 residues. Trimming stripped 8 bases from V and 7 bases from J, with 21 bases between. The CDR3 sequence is CASLGAGAPGNEQFF. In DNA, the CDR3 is TGTGCCAGCCTGGGGGCGGGAGCCCCGGGGAATGAGCAGTTCTTC.

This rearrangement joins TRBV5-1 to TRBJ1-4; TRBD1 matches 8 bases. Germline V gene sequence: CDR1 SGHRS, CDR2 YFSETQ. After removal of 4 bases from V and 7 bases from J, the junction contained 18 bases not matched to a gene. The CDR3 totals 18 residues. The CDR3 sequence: CASSKWGQNQGAGEKLFF. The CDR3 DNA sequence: TGCGCCAGCAGCAAATGGGGCCAAAATCAGGGGGCCGGTGAAAAACTGTTTTTT.

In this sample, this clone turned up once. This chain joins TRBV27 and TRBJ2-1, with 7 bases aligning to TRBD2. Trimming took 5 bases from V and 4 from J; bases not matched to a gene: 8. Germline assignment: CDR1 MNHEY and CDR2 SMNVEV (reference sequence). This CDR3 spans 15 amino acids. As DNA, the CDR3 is TGTGCCAGCAGTCCCTTCGGGGGGTTGTACAATGAGCAGTTCTTC. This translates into CASSPFGGLYNEQFF.

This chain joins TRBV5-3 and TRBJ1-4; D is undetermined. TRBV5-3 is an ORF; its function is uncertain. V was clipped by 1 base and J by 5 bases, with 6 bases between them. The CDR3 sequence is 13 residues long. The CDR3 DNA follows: TGTGCCAGAAGCTTGAGACACAATGAAAAACTGTTTTTT. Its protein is CARSLRHNEKLFF.

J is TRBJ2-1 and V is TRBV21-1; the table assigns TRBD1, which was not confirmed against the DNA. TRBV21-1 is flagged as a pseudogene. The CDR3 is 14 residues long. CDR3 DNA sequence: TGTGCCAGCAGCAAAGCCGCAGCCTACAATGAGCAGTTCTTC. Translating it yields CASSKAAAYNEQFF.

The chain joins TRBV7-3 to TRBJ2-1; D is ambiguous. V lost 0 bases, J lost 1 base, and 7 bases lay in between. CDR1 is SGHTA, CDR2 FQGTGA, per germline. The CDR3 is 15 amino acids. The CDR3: CASSLTGRSYNEQFF. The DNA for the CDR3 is TGTGCCAGCAGCTTAACGGGCAGATCCTACAATGAGCAGTTCTTC.

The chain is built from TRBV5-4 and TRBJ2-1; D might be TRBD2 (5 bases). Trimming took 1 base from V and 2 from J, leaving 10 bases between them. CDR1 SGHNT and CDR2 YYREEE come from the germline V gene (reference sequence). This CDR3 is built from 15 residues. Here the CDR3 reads CASSLIGDPYNEQFF. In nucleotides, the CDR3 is TGTGCCAGCAGCTTGATCGGGGATCCCTACAATGAGCAGTTCTTC.

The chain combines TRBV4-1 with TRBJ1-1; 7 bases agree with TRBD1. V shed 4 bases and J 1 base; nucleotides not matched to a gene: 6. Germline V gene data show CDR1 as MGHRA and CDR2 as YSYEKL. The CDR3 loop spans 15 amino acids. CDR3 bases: TGCGCCAGCAGCCCGACAGGGCGGGGGAACACTGAAGCTTTCTTT. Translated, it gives CASSPTGRGNTEAFF.

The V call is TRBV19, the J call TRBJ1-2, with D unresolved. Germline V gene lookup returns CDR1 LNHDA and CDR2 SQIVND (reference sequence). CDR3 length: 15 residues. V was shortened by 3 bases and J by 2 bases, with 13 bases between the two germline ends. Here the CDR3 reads CASSIGKRKNYGYTF. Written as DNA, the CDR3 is TGTGCCAGTAGTATTGGTAAGCGGAAGAACTATGGCTACACCTTC.

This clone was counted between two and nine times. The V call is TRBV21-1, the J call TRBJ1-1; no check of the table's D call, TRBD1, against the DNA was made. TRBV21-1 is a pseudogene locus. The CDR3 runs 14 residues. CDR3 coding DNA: TGTGCCGGCCGGGGACAGTTCATGAACACTGAAGCTTTCTTT. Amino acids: CAGRGQFMNTEAFF.

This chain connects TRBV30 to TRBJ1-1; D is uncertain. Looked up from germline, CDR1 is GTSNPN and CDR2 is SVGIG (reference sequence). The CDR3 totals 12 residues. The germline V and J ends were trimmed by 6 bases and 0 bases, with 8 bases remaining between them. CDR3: CACRNLNTEAFF. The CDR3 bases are TGTGCCTGTAGAAACTTGAACACTGAAGCTTTCTTT.

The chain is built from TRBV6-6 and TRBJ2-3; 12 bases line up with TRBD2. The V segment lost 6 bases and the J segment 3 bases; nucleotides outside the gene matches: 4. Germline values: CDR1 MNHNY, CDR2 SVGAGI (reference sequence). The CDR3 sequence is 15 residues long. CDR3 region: CASRQTSGGTDTQYF. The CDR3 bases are TGTGCCAGCAGACAGACTAGCGGGGGAACAGATACGCAGTATTTT.

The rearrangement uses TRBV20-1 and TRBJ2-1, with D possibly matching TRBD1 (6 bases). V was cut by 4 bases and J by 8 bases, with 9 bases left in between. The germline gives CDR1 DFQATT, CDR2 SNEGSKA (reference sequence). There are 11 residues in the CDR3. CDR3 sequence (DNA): TGCAGTGCTATACAGGGATATGAGCAGTTCTTC. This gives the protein CSAIQGYEQFF.